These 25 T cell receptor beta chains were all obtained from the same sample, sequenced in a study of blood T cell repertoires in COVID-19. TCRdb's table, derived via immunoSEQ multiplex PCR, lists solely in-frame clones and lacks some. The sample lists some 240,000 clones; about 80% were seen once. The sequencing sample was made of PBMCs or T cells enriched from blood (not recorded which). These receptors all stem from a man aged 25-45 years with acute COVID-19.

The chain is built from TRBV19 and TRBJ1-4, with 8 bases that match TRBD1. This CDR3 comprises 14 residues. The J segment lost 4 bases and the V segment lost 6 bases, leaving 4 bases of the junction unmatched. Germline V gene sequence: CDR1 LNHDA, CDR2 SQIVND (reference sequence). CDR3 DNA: TGTGCCAGTAGCTGGGACAGGAATAATGAAAAACTGTTTTTT. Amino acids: CASSWDRNNEKLFF.

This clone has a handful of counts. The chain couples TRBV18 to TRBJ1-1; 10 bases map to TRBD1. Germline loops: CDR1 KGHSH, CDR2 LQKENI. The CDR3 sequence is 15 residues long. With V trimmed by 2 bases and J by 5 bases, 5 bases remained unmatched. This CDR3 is CASSPGTGANTEAFF. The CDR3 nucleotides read TGTGCCAGCTCACCAGGGACAGGGGCAAATACTGAAGCTTTCTTT. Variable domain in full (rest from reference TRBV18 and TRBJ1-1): NAGVMQNPRHLVRRRGQEARLRCSPMKGHSHVYWYRQLPEEGLKFMVYLQKENIIDESGMPKERFSAEFPKEGPSILRIQQVVRGDSAAYFCASSPGTGANTEAFFGQGTRLTVV.

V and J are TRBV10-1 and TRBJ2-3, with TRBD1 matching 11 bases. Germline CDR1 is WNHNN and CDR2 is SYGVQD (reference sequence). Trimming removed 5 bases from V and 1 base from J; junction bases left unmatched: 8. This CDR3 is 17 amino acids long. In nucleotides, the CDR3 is TGCGCCAGCAGTCCGCGGACAGGGGGCATAGGCACAGATACGCAGTATTTT. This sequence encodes CASSPRTGGIGTDTQYF.

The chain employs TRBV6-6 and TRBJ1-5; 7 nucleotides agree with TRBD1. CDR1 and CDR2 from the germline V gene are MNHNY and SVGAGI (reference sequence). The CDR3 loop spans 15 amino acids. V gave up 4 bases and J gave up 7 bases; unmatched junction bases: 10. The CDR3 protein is CASSSQGLTGQPQHF. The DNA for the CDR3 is TGTGCCAGCAGTTCACAGGGGTTGACGGGACAGCCCCAGCATTTT.

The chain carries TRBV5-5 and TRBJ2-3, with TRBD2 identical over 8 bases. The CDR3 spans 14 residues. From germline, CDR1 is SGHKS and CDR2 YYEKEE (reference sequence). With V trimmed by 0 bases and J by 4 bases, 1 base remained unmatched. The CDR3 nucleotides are TGTGCCAGCAGCTTGGTACTAGCGGCAGATACGCAGTATTTT. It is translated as CASSLVLAADTQYF.

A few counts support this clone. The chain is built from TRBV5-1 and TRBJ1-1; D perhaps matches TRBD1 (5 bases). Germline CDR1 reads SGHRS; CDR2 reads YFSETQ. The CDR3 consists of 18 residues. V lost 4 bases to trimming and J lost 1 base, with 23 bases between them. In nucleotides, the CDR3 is TGCGCCAGCAGCAAACGAATGCGGGGCCAGACCCCGAACACTGAAGCTTTCTTT. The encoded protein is CASSKRMRGQTPNTEAFF.

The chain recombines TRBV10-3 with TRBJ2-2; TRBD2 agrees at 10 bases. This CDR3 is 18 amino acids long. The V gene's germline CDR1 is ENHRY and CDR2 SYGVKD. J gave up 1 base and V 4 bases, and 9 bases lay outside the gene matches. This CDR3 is CAISGNPWTSGNTGELFF. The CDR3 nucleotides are TGTGCCATCAGTGGTAACCCTTGGACTAGCGGGAACACCGGGGAGCTGTTTTTT.

The CDR3 sequence: CASSWGSQATGGGYTF. The CDR3 DNA follows: TGTGCCAGCAGCTGGGGCAGTCAAGCCACCGGCGGTGGCTACACCTTC. This chain connects TRBV7-9 to TRBJ1-2; D is perhaps TRBD1 (5 bases). This CDR3 has 16 amino acids. V was clipped by 4 bases and J by 7 bases, with 22 bases between them. Germline CDR1 SEHNR, CDR2 FQNEAQ (reference sequence).

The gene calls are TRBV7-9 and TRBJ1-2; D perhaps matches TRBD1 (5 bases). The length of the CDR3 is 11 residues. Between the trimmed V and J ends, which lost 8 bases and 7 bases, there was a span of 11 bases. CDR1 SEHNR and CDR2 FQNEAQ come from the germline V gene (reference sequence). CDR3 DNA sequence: TGTGCCAGCCCGCGGGGGTCTGGCTACACCTTC. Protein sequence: CASPRGSGYTF.

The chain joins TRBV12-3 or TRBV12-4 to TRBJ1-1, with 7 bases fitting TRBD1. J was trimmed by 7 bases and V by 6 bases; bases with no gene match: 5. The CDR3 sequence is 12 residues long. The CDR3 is CASSRDSLEAFF. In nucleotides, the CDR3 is TGTGCCAGCAGCCGGGACAGCCTTGAAGCTTTCTTT.

The DNA of the CDR3 is TGTGCCAGCAGCTTAGACACAGGAAAGGGTAGTTCCCTCCACTTT. Translating it yields CASSLDTGKGSSLHF. V usage is TRBV7-9 and J usage is TRBJ1-6, with D possibly TRBD1 on 5 matching bases. This CDR3 is 15 amino acids long. Germline loops: CDR1 SEHNR, CDR2 FQNEAQ (reference sequence). Trimming took off 1 base at V and 14 bases at J, with 18 bases between the two ends.

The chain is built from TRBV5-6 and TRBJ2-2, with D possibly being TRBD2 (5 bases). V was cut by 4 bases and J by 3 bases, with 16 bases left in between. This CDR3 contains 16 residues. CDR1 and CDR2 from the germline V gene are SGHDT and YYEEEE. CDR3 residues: CASSPVGISHTGELFF. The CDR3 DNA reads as TGTGCCAGCAGCCCGGTCGGGATCAGCCACACCGGGGAGCTGTTTTTT.

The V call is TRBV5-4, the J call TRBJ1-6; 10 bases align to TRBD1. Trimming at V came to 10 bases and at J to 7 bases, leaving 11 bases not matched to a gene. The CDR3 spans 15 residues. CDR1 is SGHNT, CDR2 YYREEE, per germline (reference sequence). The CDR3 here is CAGSGQGRENSPLHF. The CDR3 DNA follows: TGTGCCGGGTCGGGACAGGGGAGAGAAAATTCACCCCTCCACTTT.

CDR3 nucleotide sequence: TGCAGTGCTAGTCACGGCGGGAGAGGGTTGGGCAATGAGCAGTTCTTC. Translating gives CSASHGGRGLGNEQFF. The chain recombines TRBV20-1 with TRBJ2-1; 7 nucleotides match TRBD2. The CDR3 is 16 residues long. V shed 3 bases, J shed 6 bases, and the junction held 14 bases outside the gene matches. Per germline, CDR1 DFQATT and CDR2 SNEGSKA (reference sequence).

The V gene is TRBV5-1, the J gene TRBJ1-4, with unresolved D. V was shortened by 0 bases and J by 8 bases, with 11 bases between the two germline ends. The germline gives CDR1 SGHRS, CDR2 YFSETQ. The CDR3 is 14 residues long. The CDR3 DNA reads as TGCGCCAGCAGCTTGGATGGTGGTCGGGAAAAACTGTTTTTT. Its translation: CASSLDGGREKLFF.

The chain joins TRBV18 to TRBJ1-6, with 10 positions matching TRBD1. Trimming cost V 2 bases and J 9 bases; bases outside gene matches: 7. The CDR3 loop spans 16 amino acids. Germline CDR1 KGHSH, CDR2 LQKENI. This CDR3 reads CASSPGPRDRGSPLHF. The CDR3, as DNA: TGTGCCAGCTCACCAGGGCCCCGGGACAGGGGTTCACCCCTCCACTTT.

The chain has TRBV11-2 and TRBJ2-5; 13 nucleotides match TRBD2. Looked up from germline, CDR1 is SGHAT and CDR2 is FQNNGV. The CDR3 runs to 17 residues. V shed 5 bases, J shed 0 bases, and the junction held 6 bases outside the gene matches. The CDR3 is CASSTWTSGGYQETQYF. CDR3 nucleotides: TGTGCCAGCAGCACCTGGACTAGCGGGGGATACCAAGAGACCCAGTACTTC.

The CDR3 DNA is TGTGCCAGCAGTTTCACAACAGCGGGGAAGGTGGCAGATACGCAGTATTTT. Translated, it gives CASSFTTAGKVADTQYF. The chain carries TRBV27 and TRBJ2-3, with TRBD2 matching 7 bases. Trimming took 3 bases from V and 4 from J; bases not matched to a gene: 13. This CDR3 is 17 amino acids long. The germline V gene encodes CDR1 MNHEY and CDR2 SMNVEV (reference sequence).

DNA of the CDR3: TGTGCCAGCAGCTTAGCGTCAGGGGGCCCCGAAAACTATGGCTACACCTTC. Protein sequence: CASSLASGGPENYGYTF. This chain connects TRBV7-9 to TRBJ1-2; 8 bases line up with TRBD1. Germline V gives CDR1 SEHNR, CDR2 FQNEAQ (reference sequence). The CDR3 spans 17 residues. V dropped 0 bases and J dropped 2; count of bases not matched to a gene: 8.

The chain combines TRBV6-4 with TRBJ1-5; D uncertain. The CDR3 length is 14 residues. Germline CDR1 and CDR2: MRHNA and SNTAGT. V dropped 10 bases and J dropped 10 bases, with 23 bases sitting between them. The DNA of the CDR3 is TGTGCCACATCCGAAAAAGCGGGATCTACTCCCCAGCATTTT. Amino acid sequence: CATSEKAGSTPQHF.

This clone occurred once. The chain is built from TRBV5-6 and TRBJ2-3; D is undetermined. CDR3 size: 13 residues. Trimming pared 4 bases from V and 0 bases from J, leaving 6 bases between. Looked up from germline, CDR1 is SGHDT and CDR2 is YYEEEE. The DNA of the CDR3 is TGTGCCAGCAGCATCACTAGCACAGATACGCAGTATTTT. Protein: CASSITSTDTQYF.

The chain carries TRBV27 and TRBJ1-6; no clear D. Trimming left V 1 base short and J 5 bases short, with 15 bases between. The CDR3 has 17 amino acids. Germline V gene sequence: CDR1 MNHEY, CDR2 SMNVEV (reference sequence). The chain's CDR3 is CASSLLKDSSNNSPLHF. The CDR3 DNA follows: TGTGCCAGCAGTTTATTGAAGGATAGCTCGAATAATTCACCCCTCCACTTT.

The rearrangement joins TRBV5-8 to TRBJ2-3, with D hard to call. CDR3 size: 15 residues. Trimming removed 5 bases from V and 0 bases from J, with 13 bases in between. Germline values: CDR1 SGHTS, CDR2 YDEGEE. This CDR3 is CASSKSLSSTDTQYF. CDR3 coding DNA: TGTGCCAGCAGTAAATCTCTCTCTAGCACAGATACGCAGTATTTT. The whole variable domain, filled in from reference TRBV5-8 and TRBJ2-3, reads EAGVTQSPTHLIKTRGQQATLRCSPISGHTSVYWYQQALGLGLQFLLWYDEGEERNRGNFPPRFSGRQFPNYSSELNVNALELEDSALYLCASSKSLSSTDTQYFGPGTRLTVL.

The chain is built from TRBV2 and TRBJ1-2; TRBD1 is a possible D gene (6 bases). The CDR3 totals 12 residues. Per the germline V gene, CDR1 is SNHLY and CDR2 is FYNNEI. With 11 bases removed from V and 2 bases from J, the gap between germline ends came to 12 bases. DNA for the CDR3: TGTGCCTGTACGGACAGCAACTATGGCTACACCTTC. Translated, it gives CACTDSNYGYTF.

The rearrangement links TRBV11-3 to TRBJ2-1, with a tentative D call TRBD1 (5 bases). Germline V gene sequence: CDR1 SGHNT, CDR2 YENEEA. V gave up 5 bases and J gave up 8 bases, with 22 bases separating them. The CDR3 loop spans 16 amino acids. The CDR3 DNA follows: TGTGCCAGCAGCGAAGGGTATTCCAGGGCTCGGCATGAGCAGTTCTTC. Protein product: CASSEGYSRARHEQFF.